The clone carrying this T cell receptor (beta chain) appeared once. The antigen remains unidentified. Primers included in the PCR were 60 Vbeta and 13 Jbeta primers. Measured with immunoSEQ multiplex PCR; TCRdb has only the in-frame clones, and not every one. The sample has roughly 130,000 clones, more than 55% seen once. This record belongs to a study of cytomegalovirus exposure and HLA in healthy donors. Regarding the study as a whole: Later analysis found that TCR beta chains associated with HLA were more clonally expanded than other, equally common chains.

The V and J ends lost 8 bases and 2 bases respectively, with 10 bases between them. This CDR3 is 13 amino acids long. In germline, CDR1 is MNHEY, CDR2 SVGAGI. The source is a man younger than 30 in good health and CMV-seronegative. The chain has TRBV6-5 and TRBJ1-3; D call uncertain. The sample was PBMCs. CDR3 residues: CASGKTAGNTIYF. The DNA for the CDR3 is TGTGCCAGCGGCAAGACTGCTGGAAACACCATATATTTT.